Below, 14 T cell receptor beta chains from the same sample are listed, as sequenced in a study of T cell responses to AZD1222 COVID-19 vaccine. Measured with immunoSEQ multiplex PCR; TCRdb has only the in-frame clones, and not every one. The data show around 170,000 clones, with roughly 93% seen just once and 0.75% to 1% held by the top ten. The sequences come from peripheral blood, collected on day 0 of AZD1222 vaccination. These receptors came from an adult in good health.

The V gene is TRBV10-2, the J gene TRBJ2-1; 11 nucleotides match TRBD1. The trim removed 11 bases at V and 2 bases at J, leaving 5 bases unmatched. CDR3 length equals 14 residues. Per germline, CDR1 WSHSY and CDR2 SAAADI. CDR3: CARGTGGAYNEQFF. The CDR3 coding sequence is TGCGCCCGTGGGACAGGGGGAGCCTACAATGAGCAGTTCTTC.

The rearrangement joins TRBV7-3 to TRBJ2-7, with TRBD1 as a possible D gene (6 bases). V lost 1 base to trimming and J lost 3 bases, with 13 bases between them. The CDR3 sequence is 15 residues long. Germline V CDR1 and CDR2: SGHTA, FQGTGA. CDR3 residues: CASSLIATGVYEQYF. CDR3 coding DNA: TGTGCCAGCAGCTTAATCGCGACAGGTGTCTACGAGCAGTACTTC.

Of note for this clone: This same CDR3 is encoded by further DNA sequences in the sample. The chain has TRBV5-4 and TRBJ2-7; perhaps D is TRBD1 or TRBD2 (5 bases each). The CDR3 totals 14 residues. The germline V gene has CDR1 SGHNT and CDR2 YYREEE (reference sequence). Trimming shortened V by 5 bases and J by 2 bases, and 14 bases separated the two germline ends. This CDR3 reads CASSSGTGTYEQYF. The CDR3 DNA is TGTGCCAGCAGTTCCGGGACCGGAACCTACGAGCAGTACTTC.

The rearrangement uses TRBV6-5 and TRBJ2-1; TRBD1 agrees at 7 bases. V gave up 6 bases and J gave up 0 bases; unmatched junction bases: 5. The CDR3 consists of 15 residues. Germline V gene lookup returns CDR1 MNHEY and CDR2 SVGAGI. For the CDR3, the DNA is TGTGCCAGCAGACCGGACAGGAGCTCCTACAATGAGCAGTTCTTC. It encodes CASRPDRSSYNEQFF.

The chain joins TRBV19 to TRBJ1-5; the D is unclear. Trimming took off 5 bases at V and 4 bases at J, with 12 bases between the two ends. This CDR3 region has 14 residues. Germline lookup yields CDR1 LNHDA and CDR2 SQIVND (reference sequence). The CDR3 DNA sequence: TGTGCCAGTAGTTATGTGGCGGATAATCAGCCCCAGCATTTT. Translating it yields CASSYVADNQPQHF. Looking up the rest from reference TRBV19 and TRBJ1-5 gives the full variable domain: DGGITQSPKYLFRKEGQNVTLSCEQNLNHDAMYWYRQDPGQGLRLIYYSQIVNDFQKGDIAEGYSVSREKKESFPLTVTSAQKNPTAFYLCASSYVADNQPQHFGDGTRLSIL.

The chain carries TRBV11-2 and TRBJ2-1; 11 nucleotides agree with TRBD2. The CDR3 runs 16 residues. Germline assignment: CDR1 SGHAT and CDR2 FQNNGV. V was clipped by 0 bases and J by 7 bases; unmatched bases: 5. The CDR3 sequence is CASSLDTSGGINEQFF. The CDR3 nucleotides are TGTGCCAGCAGCTTAGACACTAGCGGGGGAATTAATGAGCAGTTCTTC.

V and J are TRBV20-1 and TRBJ1-5; maybe TRBD1 (5 bases). The length of the CDR3 is 14 residues. V lost 3 bases and J 5 bases, leaving 14 bases between the germline ends. Looked up from germline, CDR1 is DFQATT and CDR2 is SNEGSKA (reference sequence). The CDR3 spells CSASAPGSDQPQHF. CDR3 bases: TGCAGTGCTAGTGCGCCAGGGAGCGATCAGCCCCAGCATTTT.

In nucleotides, the CDR3 is TGTGCCAGCAGGCGACAGGGCCTTAACTATGGCTACACCTTC. Its translation is CASRRQGLNYGYTF. This chain uses TRBV7-9 with TRBJ1-2; 7 nucleotides align to TRBD1. The CDR3 length is 14 residues. Losses at the gene ends were 6 bases for V and 1 base for J; bases not matched to a gene: 5. Germline CDR1 reads SEHNR; CDR2 reads FQNEAQ (reference sequence).

This rearrangement joins TRBV2 to TRBJ2-7; tentative D call: TRBD1 (6 bases). The CDR3 is 14 residues long. Trimming left V 6 bases short and J 2 bases short, with 14 bases between. Germline CDR1 is SNHLY and CDR2 is FYNNEI. CDR3 in DNA: TGTGCCAGCAGCCTGATGGGACAAACCTACGAGCAGTACTTC. Translating gives CASSLMGQTYEQYF.

This clone was observed a single time. The J gene is TRBJ1-1, the V gene TRBV9; no clear D. Germline V lookup: CDR1 SGDLS, CDR2 YYNGEE. Trimming pared 0 bases from V and 5 bases from J, leaving 8 bases between. There are 13 residues in the CDR3. Written as DNA, the CDR3 is TGTGCCAGCAGCGTAGAGTTACAAACTGAAGCTTTCTTT. The encoded protein is CASSVELQTEAFF. The whole variable domain, filled in from reference TRBV9 and TRBJ1-1, reads DSGVTQTPKHLITATGQRVTLRCSPRSGDLSVYWYQQSLDQGLQFLIQYYNGEERAKGNILERFSAQQFPDLHSELNLSSLELGDSALYFCASSVELQTEAFFGQGTRLTVV.

This clone was recorded at least ten times. V and J are TRBV19 and TRBJ1-3; 10 nucleotides line up with TRBD1. The CDR3 totals 14 residues. V was clipped by 9 bases and J by 3 bases; unmatched bases: 5. CDR1 and CDR2 (germline): LNHDA, SQIVND (reference sequence). This chain's CDR3 is CASRRDRGGNTIYF. The DNA for the CDR3 is TGTGCCAGCCGCCGGGACAGGGGTGGAAACACCATATATTTT.

The sample holds a few counts of this clone. This sequence joins TRBV2 and TRBJ1-4; D uncertain. The CDR3 spans 12 residues. Germline values: CDR1 SNHLY, CDR2 FYNNEI. Trimming took 6 bases from V and 13 from J, leaving 15 bases between them. The CDR3 protein is CASRDQAAGLFF. The CDR3 coding sequence is TGTGCCAGCAGAGACCAGGCTGCGGGACTGTTTTTT.

J is TRBJ2-7 and V is TRBV11-1, with 9 bases identical to TRBD1. The J segment lost 4 bases and the V segment lost 1 base, leaving 8 bases of the junction unmatched. The CDR3 loop spans 16 amino acids. Germline CDR1 reads SGHAT; CDR2 reads FQDESV (reference sequence). The CDR3 here is CASSLGPGQGIYEQYF. The CDR3 region has the DNA TGTGCCAGCAGCTTAGGACCGGGACAGGGCATATACGAGCAGTACTTC.

J is TRBJ1-2 and V is TRBV27; no clear D. This CDR3 spans 15 amino acids. CDR1 and CDR2 from the germline V gene are MNHEY and SMNVEV (reference sequence). V lost 0 bases, J lost 1 base, and 9 bases lay in between. CDR3 DNA: TGTGCCAGCAGTTTATCTTTGGAGAATAACTATGGCTACACCTTC. It is translated as CASSLSLENNYGYTF.